A single sample is the source of the 15 T cell receptor beta chains below, sequenced in a study of siplizumab effects on memory and regulatory T cells. TCRdb keeps only in-frame clones here, not all; method: immunoSEQ multiplex PCR. Among about 87,000 clones listed, roughly 86% were seen once. Sequencing was performed on Tregs sorted from blood. The source of these receptors is a human donor in good health.

The V and J genes are TRBV18 and TRBJ2-2, with TRBD1 matching over 7 bases. Germline loops: CDR1 KGHSH, CDR2 LQKENI. The CDR3 consists of 17 residues. With V trimmed by 0 bases and J by 5 bases, 9 bases remained unmatched. For the CDR3, the DNA is TGTGCCAGCTCACCACCGGGGCAGGGGGTCTTGACCGGGGAGCTGTTTTTT. The encoded protein is CASSPPGQGVLTGELFF.

V gene TRBV30 combines with J gene TRBJ1-4, with D possibly being TRBD1 (5 bases). CDR1 is GTSNPN and CDR2 is SVGIG in the germline V gene (reference sequence). Between the trimmed V and J ends, which lost 0 bases and 10 bases, there was a span of 15 bases. CDR3 length: 14 amino acids. The CDR3 DNA follows: TGTGCCTGGAGTGTACGGAGAGGGGCGGGAAAACTGTTTTTT. Protein product: CAWSVRRGAGKLFF. Combining the CDR3 with reference TRBV30 and TRBJ1-4 gives the whole variable domain SQTIHQWPATLVQPVGSPLSLECTVEGTSNPNLYWYRQAAGRGLQLLFYSVGIGQISSEVPQNLSASRPQDRQFILSSKKLLLSDSGFYLCAWSVRRGAGKLFFGSGTQLSVL.

The J gene is TRBJ1-4, the V gene TRBV18; D uncertain. In germline, CDR1 is KGHSH, CDR2 LQKENI. The CDR3 length is 14 residues. Trimming left V 0 bases short and J 4 bases short, with 6 bases between. CDR3 sequence: CASSPPGLNEKLFF. The CDR3 DNA follows: TGTGCCAGCTCACCACCCGGGCTTAATGAAAAACTGTTTTTT. The whole variable domain, remainder taken from reference TRBV18 and TRBJ1-4, is NAGVMQNPRHLVRRRGQEARLRCSPMKGHSHVYWYRQLPEEGLKFMVYLQKENIIDESGMPKERFSAEFPKEGPSILRIQQVVRGDSAAYFCASSPPGLNEKLFFGSGTQLSVL.

CDR3 DNA: TGCAGTGCTACCAGGGGCGAGACCCAGTACTTC. This encodes CSATRGETQYF. The gene calls are TRBV20-1 and TRBJ2-5; D is perhaps TRBD1 (6 bases). V dropped 4 bases and J dropped 5 bases, with 8 bases sitting between them. Germline CDR1 and CDR2: DFQATT and SNEGSKA (reference sequence). The CDR3 loop spans 11 amino acids.

This chain links TRBV6-6 with TRBJ1-5, with D unclear. The CDR3 has 14 amino acids. CDR1 MNHNY and CDR2 SVGAGI come from the germline V gene (reference sequence). V dropped 6 bases and J dropped 0 bases, with 9 bases sitting between them. The CDR3 here is CASSTVFSNQPQHF. The CDR3 nucleotides read TGTGCCAGCAGCACAGTGTTTAGCAATCAGCCCCAGCATTTT.

The V call is TRBV10-3, the J call TRBJ2-7; D unclear. V was cut by 7 bases and J by 3 bases, with 10 bases left in between. CDR1 is ENHRY, CDR2 SYGVKD, per germline. The CDR3 contains 12 residues. The CDR3 nucleotides read TGTGCCATCACCGACGGTTACTACGAGCAGTACTTC. As protein: CAITDGYYEQYF.

As DNA, the CDR3 is TGCGCCAGCAGCCCAGGACTAGCGGGGGCATACAATGAGCAGTTCTTC. The encoded protein is CASSPGLAGAYNEQFF. The rearrangement uses TRBV5-1 and TRBJ2-1, with 13 bases identical to TRBD2. The CDR3 has 16 amino acids. In germline, CDR1 is SGHRS, CDR2 YFSETQ. V lost 4 bases, J lost 4 bases, and 5 bases stayed unmatched.

This clone was counted a single time. V usage is TRBV7-9 and J usage is TRBJ2-1, with TRBD2 matching 12 bases. The CDR3 is 16 amino acids. The germline gives CDR1 SEHNR, CDR2 FQNEAQ (reference sequence). V dropped 6 bases and J dropped 6; count of bases not matched to a gene: 9. The chain's CDR3 is CASSHLLAGGPNEQFF. The DNA for the CDR3 is TGTGCCAGCAGTCACTTACTAGCGGGGGGCCCCAATGAGCAGTTCTTC.

The chain recombines TRBV18 with TRBJ1-1; D may be TRBD1 (5 bases). Germline V gives CDR1 KGHSH, CDR2 LQKENI. The CDR3 runs 14 residues. Trimming cost V 1 base and J 0 bases, with 6 bases left between them. CDR3 residues: CASSPQGLNTEAFF. CDR3 nucleotides: TGTGCCAGCTCACCACAGGGACTGAACACTGAAGCTTTCTTT.

The chain links TRBV5-1 to TRBJ2-7; D tentatively reads TRBD1 or TRBD2 (5 bases each). Germline-derived CDR1 and CDR2 are SGHRS and YFSETQ. The CDR3 length is 14 residues. Deletions cut 4 bases from V and 5 bases from J, with 16 bases between. The CDR3 sequence: CASSGPGPYDEQYF. CDR3 sequence (DNA): TGCGCCAGCAGCGGACCGGGACCGTATGACGAGCAGTACTTC.

This clone was detected a few times. The rearrangement uses TRBV10-2 and TRBJ1-2; D remains unclear. The CDR3 is made up of 15 amino acids. V lost 6 bases to trimming and J lost 8 bases, with 22 bases between them. Germline CDR1 reads WSHSY; CDR2 reads SAAADI. The CDR3 DNA is TGCGCCAGCAGCCCAGGAGGTGGGGTTCTAATCGGCTACACCTTC. It yields the protein CASSPGGGVLIGYTF.

The gene calls are TRBV5-1 and TRBJ2-3; D ambiguous. Germline loops: CDR1 SGHRS, CDR2 YFSETQ. The germline V and J ends were trimmed by 5 bases and 4 bases, with 17 bases remaining between them. CDR3 length: 15 residues. CDR3 nucleotide sequence: TGCGCCAGCAGTCCAATGGGGTTAAGTCCAGATACGCAGTATTTT. This sequence encodes CASSPMGLSPDTQYF.

CDR3 amino acids: CASSFLPKGVGNSPLHF. Here the CDR3 DNA reads TGTGCCAGCAGCTTCCTACCTAAGGGGGTAGGGAATTCACCCCTCCACTTT. This chain uses TRBV7-2 with TRBJ1-6, with D possibly TRBD1 on 6 matching bases. The V end lost 3 bases, the J end lost 7 bases, and 19 bases lay between the germline ends. From germline, CDR1 is SGHTA and CDR2 FQGNSA. The CDR3 is 17 residues long.

This clone was observed a handful of times. The chain has TRBV10-3 and TRBJ1-2; D ambiguous. The CDR3 spans 15 residues. Trimming cost V 2 bases and J 0 bases, with 10 bases left between them. The germline V gene has CDR1 ENHRY and CDR2 SYGVKD. The CDR3 is CAISEMAAANYGYTF. The CDR3 DNA follows: TGTGCCATCAGTGAGATGGCGGCCGCTAACTATGGCTACACCTTC.

The chain uses TRBV5-4 and TRBJ1-2, with a possible D match to TRBD1 (5 bases). Germline V gene lookup returns CDR1 SGHNT and CDR2 YYREEE (reference sequence). The CDR3 is 15 residues long. V dropped 6 bases and J dropped 0 bases, with 15 bases sitting between them. The CDR3 DNA sequence: TGTGCCAGCACCGACCAAACGACAGCTAACTATGGCTACACCTTC. It translates to CASTDQTTANYGYTF.